The clone carrying this T cell receptor beta chain was counted only a few times. Its antigen is as yet unknown. Using its own MiXCR run on the 5' RACE reads, TCRdb lists one record per CDR3 protein. The sample records roughly 230,000 distinct CDR3 sequences, around 8% being singletons. This entry is derived from a study of identical twins. General study findings and limits: Cross-sectional statistics underpinned the conclusions; the same donors were not followed. With abundant cord blood beta clonotypes, insertions were fewer; memory repertoires showed no such pattern.

These data were also filed under a second study, of yellow fever vaccine responses in identical twins.

Sequencing was performed on CD8+ T cells sorted from blood. The TCR originated in a woman aged 18-29 years in good health.

CDR3 sequence reads: CASSLVSGNYGYTF. The CDR3 DNA reads TGTGCCAGCAGCTTAGTCTCGGGAAACTATGGCTACACCTTC. The chain links TRBV7-9 to TRBJ1-2; no firm D call. The germline V gene has CDR1 SEHNR and CDR2 FQNEAQ (reference sequence). There are 14 residues in the CDR3. The germline V and J ends were trimmed by 1 base and 2 bases, with 8 bases remaining between them.